This TCR beta chain came from a study of cytomegalovirus exposure and HLA in healthy donors. The CDR3 runs to 13 residues. Germline V CDR1 and CDR2: MDHEN, SYDVKM. Trimming took off 3 bases at V and 2 bases at J, with 7 bases between the two ends. Researchers ran the PCR with 60 Vbeta and 13 Jbeta primers. Assay used: immunoSEQ multiplex PCR; TCRdb lists only in-frame clones, some missing. The sample records over 100,000 clones, 55% to 80% being singletons. The sample was PBMCs. The TCR sequence derives from a woman aged 25 to 45 in good health and CMV-seronegative. The gene calls are TRBV28 and TRBJ2-5; D unclear. The CDR3 region has the DNA TGTGCCAGCAGTTTTGGCTCTCAAGAGACCCAGTACTTC. Translated: CASSFGSQETQYF.